The 29 T cell receptor beta chains below were found in one sample sequenced in a study of Graves' ophthalmopathy and Graves' hyperthyroidism. The study amplified TCR beta CDR3 regions using RNA transcripts. HTBI primers primed a first-round RT-PCR, and a second-round multiplex PCR followed. From the multiplex PCR reads, TCRdb called clonotypes with MiXCR, one entry per CDR3 protein. The table records approximately 700,000 distinct CDR3 sequences, 40% of them present only once. The specimen sequenced was peripheral blood. All receptors come from an adult man with Graves' ophthalmopathy.

There are a few counts of this clonotype. The gene calls are TRBV29-1 and TRBJ2-3, with unresolved D. CDR3 size: 13 residues. Trimming shortened V by 3 bases and J by 4 bases, and 11 bases separated the two germline ends. The germline gives CDR1 SQVTM, CDR2 ANQGSEA. The CDR3 coding sequence is TGCAGCGTTGACGGGTTTGTAGCAGATACGCAGTATTTT. It codes for CSVDGFVADTQYF.

J is TRBJ1-5 and V is TRBV10-3, with 11 positions matching TRBD1. Losses at the gene ends were 6 bases for V and 2 bases for J; bases not matched to a gene: 12. Germline V gene sequence: CDR1 ENHRY, CDR2 SYGVKD. CDR3 length: 18 amino acids. For the CDR3, the DNA is TGTGCCATCAGGTCCCCACGGACAGGGGGCACGGGCAATCAGCCCCAGCATTTT. As protein: CAIRSPRTGGTGNQPQHF.

As to this clonotype: A much bigger clone sits one base away, suggesting this may be a read error. This rearrangement joins TRBV24-1 to TRBJ1-5, with D perhaps TRBD1 (5 bases). The ends were cut back, 4 bases at V and 6 bases at J, with 9 bases in the middle. This CDR3 spans 13 amino acids. The germline gives CDR1 KGHDR, CDR2 SFDVKD. CDR3 nucleotide sequence: TGTGCCACCAGTGACGCGGGGGGTCAGCCCCAGCATTTT. It codes for CATSDAGGQPQHF.

This chain connects TRBV29-1 to TRBJ1-2; possible D gene TRBD1, 5 bases. CDR1 and CDR2 from the germline V gene are SQVTM and ANQGSEA. Trimming took 5 bases from V and 5 from J, leaving 12 bases between them. The CDR3 is made up of 12 amino acids. The CDR3 loop reads CSVNQGMYGYTF. The CDR3 DNA sequence: TGCAGCGTTAATCAGGGAATGTATGGCTACACCTTC. Variable domain in full (rest from reference TRBV29-1 and TRBJ1-2): SAVISQKPSRDICQRGTSLTIQCQVDSQVTMMFWYRQQPGQSLTLIATANQGSEATYESGFVIDKFPISRPNLTFSTLTVSNMSPEDSSIYLCSVNQGMYGYTFGSGTRLTVV.

Only a few counts were recorded for this clonotype. This chain links TRBV4-1 with TRBJ1-1; TRBD1 might be the D (5 bases). CDR3 size: 15 residues. Germline V gene data show CDR1 as MGHRA and CDR2 as YSYEKL. V was trimmed by 1 base and J by 1 base, leaving 10 bases between them. In DNA, the CDR3 is TGCGCCAGCAGCCAAGGTTGGGGGTGGAACACTGAAGCTTTCTTT. Protein sequence: CASSQGWGWNTEAFF.

With respect to this clonotype: At one end, the junction sequence differs from germline, possibly due to a read error. The V gene is TRBV7-2, the J gene TRBJ2-5; weak D call: TRBD1 (6 bases). Germline V gene data show CDR1 as SGHTA and CDR2 as FQGNSA. The CDR3 is 10 amino acids. This CDR3 reads CASRSGTQNF. The CDR3 nucleotides read TGTGCCAGCAGATCCGGGACACAGAACTTC.

In the case of this clonotype: This is likely a read error, given that the CDR3 carries no conserved phenylalanine or tryptophan at its end. The chain joins TRBV14 to TRBJ2-5; D not certain. V was pared by 4 bases and J by 0 bases, with 3 bases between. The CDR3 loop spans 12 amino acids. Germline V gives CDR1 SGHDN, CDR2 FVKESK. The CDR3 region is CASSRNQETQYL. The CDR3 DNA sequence: TGTGCCAGCAGCCGGAACCAAGAGACCCAGTACCTC.

There are many counts of this clonotype. The chain combines TRBV24-1 with TRBJ2-5; 8 positions agree with TRBD2. This CDR3 is built from 12 residues. After removal of 10 bases from V and 1 base from J, the junction contained 1 base not matched to a gene. CDR1 and CDR2 (germline): KGHDR, SFDVKD. CDR3 protein: CATGTSQETQYF. The CDR3 bases are TGTGCCACTGGGACTAGCCAAGAGACCCAGTACTTC.

This clonotype was seen a handful of times. V and J are TRBV20-1 and TRBJ2-7; the D gene could be TRBD1 or TRBD2 (5 bases each). V lost 3 bases and J 12 bases, leaving 15 bases between the germline ends. This CDR3 has 11 residues. Germline V gene sequence: CDR1 DFQATT, CDR2 SNEGSKA (reference sequence). The CDR3 DNA is TGCAGTGCTAGTACGGGACCGGACCTGTACTTC. Translated: CSASTGPDLYF.

Turning to this clonotype: An end of the junction does not agree with germline; a read error may underlie this. This chain links TRBV10-1 with TRBJ1-1; the match to TRBD1 covers 7 bases. The CDR3 length is 14 residues. Germline V gene sequence: CDR1 WNHNN, CDR2 SYGVQD (reference sequence). The chain's CDR3 is CASSVNRGMGEASF. The CDR3 coding sequence is TGCGCCAGCAGTGTAAACAGGGGAATGGGTGAAGCTTCCTTT.

V usage is TRBV20-1 and J usage is TRBJ2-2, with D uncertain. Germline CDR1 DFQATT, CDR2 SNEGSKA (reference sequence). Trimming shortened V by 6 bases and J by 2 bases, and 16 bases separated the two germline ends. The CDR3 has 15 amino acids. DNA for the CDR3: TGCAGTGCCCGCCGGCTTCAAACCAACACCGGGGAGCTGTTTTTT. It codes for CSARRLQTNTGELFF.

The V gene is TRBV25-1, the J gene TRBJ1-4; tentatively, D is TRBD1 (5 bases). Trimming cost V 8 bases and J 4 bases, with 17 bases left between them. CDR3 length: 15 residues. The germline gives CDR1 MGHDK, CDR2 SYGVNS. The CDR3 reads CASSPYLGDNEKLFF. As DNA, the CDR3 is TGTGCCAGCTCACCTTATTTAGGGGATAATGAAAAACTGTTTTTT.

This chain links TRBV2 with TRBJ2-7; tentatively, D is TRBD1 (6 bases). Trimming cost V 5 bases and J 3 bases, with 14 bases left between them. The length of the CDR3 is 14 residues. Germline values: CDR1 SNHLY, CDR2 FYNNEI. The CDR3 coding sequence is TGTGCCAGCAGTTTAGTCCAGGGGATCTACGAGCAGTACTTC. It codes for CASSLVQGIYEQYF.

Ten or more counts support this clonotype. V is TRBV29-1 and J is TRBJ1-2, with D perhaps matching TRBD1 (6 bases). Trimming took 3 bases from V and 8 from J, leaving 16 bases between them. The CDR3 loop spans 13 amino acids. Looked up from germline, CDR1 is SQVTM and CDR2 is ANQGSEA. Written as DNA, the CDR3 is TGCAGCGTTGACGTGCAGGGGTCTTGGGGCTACACCTTC. It is translated as CSVDVQGSWGYTF.

Many counts were recorded for this clonotype. The V call is TRBV14, the J call TRBJ1-3, with D unclear. Per germline, CDR1 SGHDN and CDR2 FVKESK. The CDR3 is made up of 12 amino acids. Trimming took 4 bases from V and 14 from J, leaving 15 bases between them. The CDR3 is CASSLNLRTVYF. CDR3 sequence (DNA): TGTGCCAGCAGCCTGAACCTCCGGACTGTATATTTT.

This clonotype was seen at least ten times. The rearrangement joins TRBV25-1 to TRBJ2-5, with D hard to call. Trimming took off 3 bases at V and 5 bases at J, with 13 bases between the two ends. This CDR3 comprises 14 residues. In germline, CDR1 is MGHDK, CDR2 SYGVNS. In nucleotides, the CDR3 is TGTGCCAGCAGTGAGACGGATACTTGGGAGACCCAGTACTTC. It translates to CASSETDTWETQYF.

This clonotype was observed many times. V usage is TRBV2 and J usage is TRBJ2-6, with D maybe TRBD1 (6 bases). The CDR3 contains 16 residues. CDR1 SNHLY and CDR2 FYNNEI come from the germline V gene. Between the trimmed V and J ends, which lost 5 bases and 1 base, there was a span of 12 bases. CDR3 amino acids: CASSPTRGSGANVLTF. The CDR3 coding sequence is TGTGCCAGCAGTCCCACTAGGGGGTCTGGGGCCAACGTCCTGACTTTC.

The chain employs TRBV7-9 and TRBJ2-7, with D possibly TRBD1 on 6 matching bases. The ends were cut back, 2 bases at V and 5 bases at J, with 19 bases in the middle. Germline CDR1 is SEHNR and CDR2 is FQNEAQ (reference sequence). The CDR3 is 16 amino acids. The CDR3 protein is CASSLPLQGGFHEQYF. CDR3 nucleotide sequence: TGTGCCAGCAGCTTACCCCTACAGGGTGGTTTCCACGAGCAGTACTTC.

This clonotype turned up a few times. This chain joins TRBV27 and TRBJ2-7; D gene uncertain. CDR1 MNHEY and CDR2 SMNVEV come from the germline V gene (reference sequence). This CDR3 spans 12 amino acids. Trimming took 6 bases from V and 3 from J, leaving 9 bases between them. CDR3 in DNA: TGTGCCAGCAGGCATCAGAACTACGAGCAGTACTTC. Translated, it gives CASRHQNYEQYF.

The chain is built from TRBV10-3 and TRBJ2-7; no firm D call. This CDR3 region has 8 residues. Germline CDR1 and CDR2: ENHRY and SYGVKD. Trimming left V 8 bases short and J 10 bases short, with 6 bases between. The CDR3 here is CAIHGQYF. The CDR3 region has the DNA TGTGCCATCCATGGACAGTACTTC.

On this clonotype: At one of its ends the junction is not consistent with the germline gene, which may arise from a read error. The chain links TRBV7-9 to TRBJ2-5; no reliable D call. This CDR3 is built from 13 residues. Looked up from germline, CDR1 is SEHNR and CDR2 is FQNEAQ (reference sequence). CDR3 sequence (DNA): TGTGCCAGCAACTTAGTCGGGCGAGAGACCCAGTACTTC. As protein: CASNLVGRETQYF.

In the case of this clonotype: This may be a read error, as it is one base from a much larger clone. The chain links TRBV10-3 to TRBJ1-1; tentative D call: TRBD1 (6 bases). CDR1 is ENHRY and CDR2 is SYGVKD in the germline V gene. The CDR3 consists of 15 residues. V was cut by 5 bases and J by 1 base, with 14 bases left in between. The DNA of the CDR3 is TGTGCCATCAGTTACCCGACAGGAAGGAACACTGAAGCTTTCTTT. Protein: CAISYPTGRNTEAFF.

In the case of this clonotype: It may be a read error: a sequence one base away is much more abundant. The V gene is TRBV7-2, the J gene TRBJ1-2; a weak D match, TRBD1 (5 bases). Germline V lookup: CDR1 SGHTA, CDR2 FQGNSA. The CDR3 contains 14 residues. In DNA, the CDR3 is TGTGCCAGAAGCTTGGAGGCAGGGCCGTATGGCTACACCTTC. Its translation is CARSLEAGPYGYTF.

The CDR3, as DNA: TGTGCCATCAGTGCGAGTAACAGGGGTACCACAGATACGCAGTATTTT. Translated, it gives CAISASNRGTTDTQYF. The chain links TRBV10-3 to TRBJ2-3, with TRBD1 matching 7 bases. CDR1 and CDR2 (germline): ENHRY, SYGVKD. The V and J ends lost 4 bases and 2 bases, in that order; junction bases with no gene match: 9. There are 16 residues in the CDR3.

J is TRBJ1-2 and V is TRBV12-3 or TRBV12-4, with a possible D match to TRBD1 (6 bases). Trimming left V 4 bases short and J 7 bases short, with 10 bases between. CDR3 length: 12 amino acids. Here the CDR3 reads CASSYRVAGYTF. The CDR3 coding sequence is TGTGCCAGCAGTTACAGGGTTGCTGGCTACACCTTC.

The chain joins TRBV25-1 to TRBJ2-2; 7 bases match TRBD2. The CDR3 consists of 13 residues. Germline CDR1 is MGHDK and CDR2 is SYGVNS. V lost 8 bases to trimming and J lost 5 bases; unmatched junction nucleotides: 5. Here the CDR3 reads CASHILATGELFF. CDR3 in DNA: TGTGCCAGCCATATACTAGCGACCGGGGAGCTGTTTTTT.

In regard to this clonotype: A much larger clone sits a single nucleotide away, making a read error possible. The chain links TRBV11-2 to TRBJ1-1; possibly TRBD1 for D (6 bases). This CDR3 is 13 amino acids long. Trimming shortened V by 5 bases and J by 6 bases, and 13 bases separated the two germline ends. Per the germline V gene, CDR1 is SGHAT and CDR2 is FQNNGV. The CDR3 here is CASSEIQGAEAFF. The CDR3 nucleotides are TGTGCCAGCAGCGAGATACAGGGAGCTGAAGCTTTCTTT.

J is TRBJ1-4 and V is TRBV10-3; 8 nucleotides align to TRBD1. Germline CDR1 reads ENHRY; CDR2 reads SYGVKD. The CDR3 is 16 amino acids. Unmatched junction bases numbered 11, after V lost 4 bases and J lost 7 bases. CDR3 residues: CAISALTGDVGEKLFF. The CDR3 DNA reads TGTGCCATCAGTGCACTGACAGGGGACGTCGGTGAAAAACTGTTTTTT.

This clonotype has at least ten counts. The chain is built from TRBV7-2 and TRBJ1-1, with D possibly matching TRBD1 (6 bases). The germline V and J ends were trimmed by 5 bases and 4 bases, with 11 bases remaining between them. CDR3 size: 13 residues. CDR1 and CDR2 from the germline V gene are SGHTA and FQGNSA. The CDR3 loop reads CASSPLRGTEAFF. The CDR3, as DNA: TGTGCCAGCAGCCCTCTCAGGGGCACTGAAGCTTTCTTT. Looking up the rest from reference TRBV7-2 and TRBJ1-1 gives the full variable domain: GAGVSQSPSNKVTEKGKDVELRCDPISGHTALYWYRQSLGQGLEFLIYFQGNSAPDKSGLPSDRFSAERTGGSVSTLTIQRTQQEDSAVYLCASSPLRGTEAFFGQGTRLTVV.